One sample yielded the 17 T cell receptor beta chains listed below, sequenced in a study. A single record per CDR3 protein comes from TCRdb applying MiXCR to the 5' RACE reads. The data contain over 25,000 distinct CDR3 sequences, roughly 24% of them singletons. The material sequenced was naive CD4+ T cells sorted from a lymph node. Sample subset: naive CD4+ T cells, CD4+CD45RA+CD25-. The receptor source for this set is a female donor with breast cancer.

This clonotype has at least ten counts. This rearrangement joins TRBV9 to TRBJ1-5; 7 nucleotides line up with TRBD1. After removal of 4 bases from V and 0 bases from J, the junction contained 13 bases not matched to a gene. The CDR3 is 18 residues long. Per the germline V gene, CDR1 is SGDLS and CDR2 is YYNGEE. DNA for the CDR3: TGTGCCAGCAGCTGGCGTACAGGGGATCAATATAGCAATCAGCCCCAGCATTTT. Translated, it gives CASSWRTGDQYSNQPQHF.

The rearrangement links TRBV3-1 to TRBJ1-1, with D tentatively TRBD1 (5 bases). Trimming removed 5 bases at V and 1 base at J, with 11 bases between. CDR1 and CDR2 from the germline V gene are LGHDT and YNNKEL (reference sequence). This CDR3 has 14 amino acids. CDR3 protein: CASSFRQRNTEAFF. CDR3 coding DNA: TGTGCCAGCAGCTTCCGACAGCGGAACACTGAAGCTTTCTTT.

This clonotype was recorded a few times. The chain combines TRBV7-2 with TRBJ2-5; D is possibly TRBD1 (6 bases). The CDR3 totals 17 residues. V gave up 4 bases and J gave up 1 base, with 19 bases separating them. The germline V gene encodes CDR1 SGHTA and CDR2 FQGNSA. The CDR3 bases are TGTGCCAGCAGCTCCGCTGGGGGCTGGCGGACCCAAGAGACCCAGTACTTC. Translating it yields CASSSAGGWRTQETQYF.

This clonotype was found once. It may be a read error: a sequence one base away is much more abundant. This chain uses TRBV20-1 with TRBJ1-5; 10 bases align to TRBD1. CDR1 and CDR2 (germline): DFQATT, SNEGSKA (reference sequence). The CDR3 extends over 15 amino acids. The CDR3 coding sequence is TGCAGTGCCCGCCCGGGACAGGGGAGATATCAGCCCCGGCATTTT. Translation: CSARPGQGRYQPRHF.

As for this clonotype: Being one base from a much bigger clone, this may be a read error. This chain connects TRBV5-1 to TRBJ2-1; possibly TRBD1 or TRBD2 for D (5 bases each). The CDR3 contains 15 residues. The germline gives CDR1 SGHRS, CDR2 YFSETQ. CDR3: CAGSLGTTSYNEQFF. The CDR3 DNA sequence: TGCGCCGGCAGCTTGGGGACGACATCCTACAATGAGCAGTTCTTC.

There are a few counts of this clonotype. V usage is TRBV5-1 and J usage is TRBJ2-3; 12 positions agree with TRBD2. V lost 3 bases and J lost 4; bases outside the gene matches: 6. There are 16 residues in the CDR3. CDR1 is SGHRS, CDR2 YFSETQ, per germline. The CDR3 loop reads CASSSLAGGRSDTQYF. The DNA for the CDR3 is TGCGCCAGCAGCTCCCTAGCGGGGGGGCGCTCAGATACGCAGTATTTT.

The rearrangement uses TRBV7-9 and TRBJ2-1; 11 bases fit TRBD2. J lost 8 bases, V lost 7 bases, and 7 bases had no gene match. This CDR3 region has 14 residues. Germline CDR1 reads SEHNR; CDR2 reads FQNEAQ (reference sequence). CDR3 sequence reads: CASNVAGGTYEQFF. The DNA of the CDR3 is TGTGCCAGCAACGTAGCGGGGGGGACTTATGAGCAGTTCTTC.

This clonotype has only a few counts. V usage is TRBV5-4 and J usage is TRBJ2-2, with D hard to call. The CDR3 runs 12 residues. Between the trimmed V and J ends, which lost 4 bases and 4 bases, there was a span of 5 bases. Germline values: CDR1 SGHNT, CDR2 YYREEE (reference sequence). In DNA, the CDR3 is TGTGCCAGCAGCCGAGCCACCGGGGAGCTGTTTTTT. It specifies CASSRATGELFF.

With respect to this clonotype: Its ends do not fully match the called genes, so a read error is possible. V usage is TRBV5-1 and J usage is TRBJ2-5; D is unresolved. The CDR3 contains 12 residues. In germline, CDR1 is SGHRS, CDR2 YFSETQ. The CDR3 DNA reads TGCGCCAGCAGCTTGGACCAAGGGACCCAGTACTTC. Its translation is CASSLDQGTQYF.

This clonotype has more than one count but fewer than ten. The rearrangement uses TRBV20-1 and TRBJ1-4, with D uncertain. Germline values: CDR1 DFQATT, CDR2 SNEGSKA (reference sequence). The germline V and J ends were trimmed by 0 bases and 8 bases, with 16 bases remaining between them. The CDR3 is 15 amino acids. CDR3: CSARDHGETGEKLFF. The CDR3 DNA is TGCAGTGCTAGAGATCATGGCGAAACGGGGGAAAAACTGTTTTTT.

The V and J genes are TRBV27 and TRBJ2-1; no clear D. Between the trimmed V and J ends, which lost 6 bases and 5 bases, there was a span of 11 bases. Germline lookup yields CDR1 MNHEY and CDR2 SMNVEV (reference sequence). The CDR3 length is 13 residues. The DNA of the CDR3 is TGTGCCAGCAGGGGTTGGTCCGACAATGAGCAGTTCTTC. It encodes CASRGWSDNEQFF.

In this sample, this clonotype is medium-sized. The rearrangement links TRBV5-1 to TRBJ1-1, with 8 bases lining up with TRBD1. The CDR3 extends over 16 amino acids. From germline, CDR1 is SGHRS and CDR2 YFSETQ. V trimming: 0 bases; J trimming: 3 bases; junction bases outside the gene matches: 7. The CDR3 is CASSLVQGAEDTEAFF. CDR3 DNA: TGCGCCAGCAGCTTGGTTCAGGGGGCGGAGGACACTGAAGCTTTCTTT.

This chain connects TRBV7-3 to TRBJ1-1, with a tentative D call TRBD1 (5 bases). The CDR3 covers 14 residues. Germline CDR1 is SGHTA and CDR2 is FQGTGA. Trimming cost V 1 base and J 6 bases, with 12 bases left between them. CDR3 sequence: CASSLNPGFAEAFF. In DNA, the CDR3 is TGTGCCAGCAGCTTAAATCCAGGGTTCGCTGAAGCTTTCTTT.

This clonotype was seen many times. The chain joins TRBV6-5 to TRBJ1-5; D not resolved. The CDR3 is made up of 15 amino acids. The V end was cut by 0 bases, the J end by 7 bases, with 13 bases between. Germline CDR1 and CDR2: MNHEY and SVGAGI. CDR3 DNA sequence: TGTGCCAGCAGTTACTCGAGCGGGGAGGGACAGCCCCAGCATTTT. It specifies CASSYSSGEGQPQHF.

To note about this clonotype: A read error may be the cause here, since a much bigger clone is one base away. The chain couples TRBV12-3 or TRBV12-4 to TRBJ1-1; the D is unclear. The CDR3 is 14 residues long. This CDR3 reads CTSSPLTMNTEAFF. The CDR3 DNA reads TGTACCAGCAGTCCCCTGACCATGAACACTGAAGCTTTCTTT.

The rearrangement uses TRBV9 and TRBJ1-5; D not certain. Trimming shortened V by 6 bases and J by 2 bases, and 15 bases separated the two germline ends. This CDR3 has 15 residues. The V gene's germline CDR1 is SGDLS and CDR2 YYNGEE. CDR3 residues: CASKGRPQGNQPQHF. The DNA for the CDR3 is TGTGCCAGCAAAGGACGGCCGCAAGGCAATCAGCCCCAGCATTTT. Together with reference TRBV9 and TRBJ1-5, the CDR3 gives the full variable domain: DSGVTQTPKHLITATGQRVTLRCSPRSGDLSVYWYQQSLDQGLQFLIQYYNGEERAKGNILERFSAQQFPDLHSELNLSSLELGDSALYFCASKGRPQGNQPQHFGDGTRLSIL.

On this clonotype itself: The junction departs from the called germline gene at one end, perhaps through a read error. The CDR3 DNA reads TGTGCCAGCGGCTTATCCGGAGGGGAGGGGCAAGAGACCCAGTACTTC. Protein sequence: CASGLSGGEGQETQYF. This chain connects TRBV7-7 to TRBJ2-5; 7 nucleotides match TRBD2. CDR1 is SSHAT, CDR2 FNYEAQ, per germline (reference sequence). CDR3 length equals 16 residues.